This T cell receptor beta chain emerged from a study of blood T cell repertoires in COVID-19. In the study overall: Spain, Italy and the United States supplied samples that represented acute and convalescent COVID-19. From T cells, B-cell-depleted T cells, or PBMCs came the material, which was cDNA or gDNA.

As originally analysed: It was from reference gene primer amplification that nucleated cell counts were estimated. Clones were sequenced by immunoSEQ multiplex PCR, and TCRdb holds only the in-frame ones, with some missing. V and J calls and clone size are those listed in that table; D and trimming were worked out from the DNA. The sample yields 400,000 to 550,000 clones, around 89% seen once. Germline V lookup: CDR1 KGHDR, CDR2 SFDVKD. The CDR3 is 12 residues long. The junction had 3 bases not matched to a gene; V was cut back by 7 bases and J by 6 bases. This clone was seen more than once but under ten times.

Input material: peripheral blood. The sequence was collected from a woman between 25 and 40 years old with acute or convalescent COVID-19. The chain uses TRBV24-1 and TRBJ1-1; TRBD1 aligns across 8 bases. Here the CDR3 DNA reads TGTGCCACCAGCGGACAGGGCCCTGAAGCTTTCTTT. This gives the protein CATSGQGPEAFF.